A selection of T cell receptor beta chains follows, all from one sample in a study of identical twins. TCRdb re-derived calls from the 5' RACE reads in MiXCR, one entry per CDR3 protein. The table includes under 250,000 distinct CDR3 sequences, roughly an eighth detected once. The data were also submitted as part of a second study, on yellow fever vaccine responses in identical twins.

What was sequenced was memory (CD45RO+) T cells sorted from blood. These receptor sequences come from a woman aged 18-29 years in good health. The CDR3 runs from the conserved cysteine through the conserved F or W. A D gene is named only where the DNA matches it firmly. Clone size is not always given. Where it is, it says once, few, many or a class for expanded clones.

clone_size,j_call,d_call,v_call,cdr3_nt,cdr3_aa
many,TRBJ1-5,NA,TRBV19,TGTGCCAGTAGTATTCGGCCCCTGGGGCCCCAGCATTTT,CASSIRPLGPQHF
few,TRBJ2-3,TRBD2,TRBV28,TGTGCCAGCAGTTTATGGGCTAGCGGAATCACAGATACGCAGTATTTT,CASSLWASGITDTQYF
few,TRBJ2-2,NA,TRBV10-1,TGCGCCAGCAGTGAGTCTCGGGCCGGCACCGGGGAGCTGTTTTTT,CASSESRAGTGELFF
few,TRBJ1-1,TRBD1,TRBV20-1,TGCAGTGCTAGAGATTTGGGGACAGCGATCACTGAAGCTTTCTTT,CSARDLGTAITEAFF
NA,TRBJ1-1,NA,TRBV3-1,TGTGCCAGCAGCCATACAGGCCTCACTGAAGCTTTCTTT,CASSHTGLTEAFF
NA,TRBJ2-3,TRBD2,TRBV5-4,TGTGCCAGCAGTCGTCGGACTAGCCGTGCAGATACGCAGTATTTT,CASSRRTSRADTQYF
many,TRBJ1-2,NA,TRBV6-1,TGTGCCAGCATCCCAGACGGAGGGTACTATGGCTACACCTTC,CASIPDGGYYGYTF
few,TRBJ2-2,TRBD1,TRBV20-1,TGCAGTGCTCAGCCGGGACAGGGTAACACCGGGGAGCTGTTTTTT,CSAQPGQGNTGELFF
many,TRBJ2-7,NA,TRBV29-1,TGCAGCGTGGTTGATATGGCAGGGGACGAGCAGTACTTC,CSVVDMAGDEQYF
few,TRBJ2-2,TRBD2,TRBV3-1,TGTGCCAGCAGCCCGTCGGTTTTGCGGGGGGCAGGGACCGGGGAGCTGTTTTTT,CASSPSVLRGAGTGELFF
NA,TRBJ2-5,NA,TRBV20-1,TGCAGTGCTAGTCCCCCCGTTCAAGAGACCCAGTACTTC,CSASPPVQETQYF
NA,TRBJ2-7,TRBD1,TRBV28,TGTGCCAGCCTCTCGGGACAGGGAGGGGAGCAGTACTTC,CASLSGQGGEQYF
NA,TRBJ2-1,TRBD2,TRBV4-3,TGCGCCAGCAGCCCTGAGCGGGAGCGTGAGCAGTTCTTC,CASSPEREREQFF
NA,TRBJ2-3,NA,TRBV4-2,TGTGCCAGCGCTCGGGACCCTGGTAATACGCAGTATTTT,CASARDPGNTQYF
many,TRBJ1-1,NA,TRBV5-1,TGCGCCAGCAGCTTGAGAGGAGGGGACACTGAAGCTTTCTTT,CASSLRGGDTEAFF
few,TRBJ2-7,NA,TRBV6-2/TRBV6-3,TGTGCCAGCAGTTACCGGGGCCAGGGCTACGAGCAGTACTTC,CASSYRGQGYEQYF
few,TRBJ2-1,TRBD1,TRBV2,TGTGCCAGCAGTGAGTTACAGGGGGCAGGGGAGCAGTTCTTC,CASSELQGAGEQFF
NA,TRBJ2-1,NA,TRBV2,TGTGCCAGCAGAGTCCGGGACTCTGGCTACAATGAGCAGTTCTTC,CASRVRDSGYNEQFF
few,TRBJ2-3,NA,TRBV10-3,TGTGCCATCAGAAACGGGGCGTTAGATACGCAGTATTTT,CAIRNGALDTQYF
many,TRBJ2-7,TRBD1,TRBV7-2,TGTGCCAGCAGCTTTACCCCAGGGGGCGGTATCTACGAGCAGTACTTC,CASSFTPGGGIYEQYF
NA,TRBJ2-4,NA,TRBV19,TGTGCCAGTAGTATCCTCCAGACGGTGGCCAAAAACATTCAGTACTTC,CASSILQTVAKNIQYF
NA,TRBJ2-3,NA,TRBV20-1,TGCAGTGCTAGAAGGGGCCTGGAGAAGTTCTCTAGCACAGATACGCAGTATTTT,CSARRGLEKFSSTDTQYF
NA,TRBJ1-6,TRBD1,TRBV20-1,TGCAGTGCTAGAGCCTTTTTGGGGACAGGGGCCCATTGGGGGAATTCACCCCTCCACTTT,CSARAFLGTGAHWGNSPLHF
few,TRBJ2-4,TRBD2,TRBV6-2/TRBV6-3,TGTGCCAGCATGTCTAGCGGCATCACGGTAGCCAAAAACATTCAGTACTTC,CASMSSGITVAKNIQYF
few,TRBJ2-7,NA,TRBV7-9,TGTGCCAGCAGCTCTTTCGTCGAGCAGTACTTC,CASSSFVEQYF
few,TRBJ2-7,NA,TRBV6-2/TRBV6-3,TGTGCCAGCAGTTACGAGCAGGGGCGTGGCGGGAGAGACTACGAGCAGTACTTC,CASSYEQGRGGRDYEQYF
many,TRBJ1-2,NA,TRBV29-1,TGCAGCGCGGACAGTCATAACTATGGCTACACCTTC,CSADSHNYGYTF
NA,TRBJ2-1,TRBD2,TRBV18,TGTGCCAGCTCACCGGCGGGGGAAAAGCAGTTCTTC,CASSPAGEKQFF
NA,TRBJ1-5,NA,TRBV2,TGTGCCAGCACGGGCAGGGAAAATCAGCCCCAGCATTTT,CASTGRENQPQHF
few,TRBJ2-7,TRBD1,TRBV12-3/TRBV12-4,TGTGCCAGCAGTCGGACAGGGGAATCCTACGAGCAGTACTTC,CASSRTGESYEQYF
many,TRBJ2-7,NA,TRBV3-1,TGTGCCAGCAGAAGGGCAGGGTTGGACGAGCAGTACTTC,CASRRAGLDEQYF
NA,TRBJ2-5,NA,TRBV28,TGTGCCAGCAGCCTCCTCCGGGACTACCAAGAGACCCAGTACTTC,CASSLLRDYQETQYF
few,TRBJ2-7,TRBD2,TRBV3-1,TGTGCCAGCAGCCAATTTCCCCCCGCTAGCGGGAGGGCTCTGCCCTCCTACGAGCAGTACTTC,CASSQFPPASGRALPSYEQYF
many,TRBJ2-1,NA,TRBV9,TGTGCCAGCAGCGTAGCGGGAGCTACTTATGAGCAGTTCTTC,CASSVAGATYEQFF
NA,TRBJ2-3,TRBD1,TRBV7-3,TGTGCCAGCAGCTTAACTTCTGGGACAGTCACAGATACGCAGTATTTT,CASSLTSGTVTDTQYF
NA,TRBJ2-1,NA,TRBV18,TGTGCCAGCTCACCAGGCATGAATTTGGGTGAGCAGTTCTTC,CASSPGMNLGEQFF
many,TRBJ1-1,NA,TRBV6-5,TGTGCCAGCAGTTACGGAGGGAACACTGAAGCTTTCTTT,CASSYGGNTEAFF
NA,TRBJ2-3,TRBD2,TRBV7-3,TGTGCCAGCAGCGGCATACTAGCGGGGGGTCAGGATACGCAGTATTTT,CASSGILAGGQDTQYF
few,TRBJ1-1,NA,TRBV5-1,TGCGCCAGCAGCTTGGTCATGGGGGGCGGTGAAGCTTTCTTT,CASSLVMGGGEAFF
few,TRBJ2-7,NA,TRBV20-1,TGCAGTGCTCCAGGGGTTGCCGAGCAGTACTTC,CSAPGVAEQYF
many,TRBJ2-5,NA,TRBV6-6,TGTGCCAGCAACCGGGGTCCCCAAGAGACCCAGTACTTC,CASNRGPQETQYF
NA,TRBJ2-3,TRBD2,TRBV5-1,TGCGCCAGCAGCTTGGAACTAGCGGGTGAGGGTGATACGCAGTATTTT,CASSLELAGEGDTQYF
NA,TRBJ2-7,NA,TRBV5-6,TGTGCCAGCAGCTTTGAAGGTTCCGAGCAGTACTTC,CASSFEGSEQYF